Listed here are 9 T cell receptor beta chains from one sample, sequenced in a study of cytomegalovirus exposure and HLA in healthy donors. The PCR ran on 60 Vbeta and 13 Jbeta primers. Sequenced by immunoSEQ multiplex PCR; TCRdb stores in-frame clones only, minus some. The data hold about 200,000 clones, with 82% observed a single time. The sequenced material came from PBMCs. The source of these receptors is a man aged 40-49 years in good health and CMV-seropositive.

The V gene is TRBV18, the J gene TRBJ2-7; 11 nucleotides line up with TRBD2. The length of the CDR3 is 15 residues. Germline assignment: CDR1 KGHSH and CDR2 LQKENI. V lost 4 bases to trimming and J lost 3 bases; unmatched junction nucleotides: 5. CDR3 loop: CASSRGLAALYEQYV. As DNA, the CDR3 is TGTGCCAGCTCACGGGGACTAGCGGCCCTCTACGAGCAGTACGTC.

The chain employs TRBV5-1 and TRBJ1-4; D uncertain. The germline gives CDR1 SGHRS, CDR2 YFSETQ. The CDR3 extends over 14 amino acids. V lost 7 bases and J 7 bases, leaving 17 bases between the germline ends. CDR3 residues: CASSSEVTAEKLFF. The DNA for the CDR3 is TGCGCCAGCTCTTCGGAGGTTACCGCTGAAAAACTGTTTTTT.

CDR3 bases: TGTGCCAGCAGCTCTCCCAGAGGGTATGGCTACACCTTC. This encodes CASSSPRGYGYTF. The J gene is TRBJ1-2, the V gene TRBV7-8, with D unresolved. Trimming pared 4 bases from V and 5 bases from J, leaving 11 bases between. The V gene's germline CDR1 is SGHVS and CDR2 FQNEAQ. The CDR3 runs to 13 residues.

The CDR3 bases are TGTGCCAGCAGTCCCGACAGGGTCCAAGAGACCCAGTACTTC. Translating it yields CASSPDRVQETQYF. This chain connects TRBV27 to TRBJ2-5, with 7 bases that match TRBD1. The length of the CDR3 is 14 residues. CDR1 is MNHEY, CDR2 SMNVEV, per germline (reference sequence). Trimming cost V 5 bases and J 1 base; bases outside gene matches: 4.

The rearrangement joins TRBV7-4 to TRBJ1-3; 8 bases are a match to TRBD1. The trim removed 4 bases at V and 4 bases at J, leaving 9 bases unmatched. This CDR3 has 16 amino acids. Germline CDR1 SGHVT, CDR2 SQSDAQ. The CDR3, as DNA: TGTGCCAGCAGCTCGTGGACAGGGACGGGAGGAAACACCATATATTTT. Translated, it gives CASSSWTGTGGNTIYF.

Points on this clone: The germline gene is not matched at one end of the junction; a read error may be the cause. The V and J genes are TRBV6-5 and TRBJ1-1; the match to TRBD1 covers 8 bases. Per the germline V gene, CDR1 is MNHEY and CDR2 is SVGAGI. The CDR3 totals 13 residues. CDR3 DNA sequence: TGTTCCAGCCGGTCCAGGGGGCCAACTGAAGCTTTCTTT. Amino acid sequence: CSSRSRGPTEAFF.

This chain connects TRBV28 to TRBJ2-1; D unclear. Germline V gene lookup returns CDR1 MDHEN and CDR2 SYDVKM. The CDR3 has 15 residues. The ends were cut back, 2 bases at V and 10 bases at J, with 18 bases in the middle. CDR3 DNA: TGTGCCAGCAGTTTACAGGCAGTATCTCAATGGGAGCAGTTCTTC. Translation: CASSLQAVSQWEQFF.

The chain recombines TRBV15 with TRBJ2-1; TRBD2 aligns across 12 bases. Germline V lookup: CDR1 LNHNV, CDR2 YYDKDF (reference sequence). The CDR3 consists of 17 residues. The ends lost 1 base at V and 1 base at J; junction bases unmatched: 2. The DNA for the CDR3 is TGTGCCACCAGCAGAGTGGGACTAGCGGGTTCCTACAATGAGCAGTTCTTC. It yields the protein CATSRVGLAGSYNEQFF. The variable domain in full, with the rest retrieved from reference TRBV15 and TRBJ2-1, is DAMVIQNPRYQVTQFGKPVTLSCSQTLNHNVMYWYQQKSSQAPKLLFHYYDKDFNNEADTPDNFQSRRPNTSFCFLDIRSPGLGDTAMYLCATSRVGLAGSYNEQFFGPGTRLTVL.

This clone was seen only a few times. V gene TRBV9 combines with J gene TRBJ1-1, with D possibly being TRBD1 (6 bases). The CDR3 totals 13 residues. CDR1 is SGDLS and CDR2 is YYNGEE in the germline V gene. The V end lost 3 bases, the J end lost 5 bases, and 11 bases lay between the germline ends. The CDR3 is CASSGRGATEAFF. The CDR3 DNA sequence: TGTGCCAGCAGCGGCAGGGGTGCTACTGAAGCTTTCTTT. The full variable domain, its missing parts supplied by reference TRBV9 and TRBJ1-1, is DSGVTQTPKHLITATGQRVTLRCSPRSGDLSVYWYQQSLDQGLQFLIQYYNGEERAKGNILERFSAQQFPDLHSELNLSSLELGDSALYFCASSGRGATEAFFGQGTRLTVV.